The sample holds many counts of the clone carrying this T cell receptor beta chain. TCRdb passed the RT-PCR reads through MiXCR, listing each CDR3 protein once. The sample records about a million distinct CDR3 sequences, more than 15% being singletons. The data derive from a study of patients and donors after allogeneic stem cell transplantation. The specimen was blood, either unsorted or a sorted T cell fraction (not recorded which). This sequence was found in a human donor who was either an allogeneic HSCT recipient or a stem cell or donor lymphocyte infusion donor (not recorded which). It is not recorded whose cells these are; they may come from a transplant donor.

This CDR3 reads CASTSSNQPQHF. The CDR3 coding sequence is TGTGCCAGCACATCTAGCAATCAGCCCCAGCATTTT. The chain combines TRBV12-3 or TRBV12-4 with TRBJ1-5, with D unclear. Trimming took off 7 bases at V and 0 bases at J, with 4 bases between the two ends. The length of the CDR3 is 12 residues.